The 9 T cell receptor beta chains given below trace back to one sample, sequenced in a study of CD8 T cells in ankylosing spondylitis. A single record per CDR3 protein comes from TCRdb applying MiXCR to the 5' RACE reads. The sample holds 200,000 to 300,000 distinct CDR3 sequences; roughly a tenth are singletons and the top ten take about 3%. Specimen: blood, either unsorted or a sorted T cell fraction (not recorded which). Receptor source: a male donor with ankylosing spondylitis or in good health (not recorded which).

In this sample, this clonotype turned up many times. V usage is TRBV3-1 and J usage is TRBJ2-2, with D perhaps TRBD1 (6 bases). The CDR3 covers 18 residues. With 2 bases removed from V and 4 bases from J, the gap between germline ends came to 20 bases. Germline loops: CDR1 LGHDT, CDR2 YNNKEL (reference sequence). As DNA, the CDR3 is TGTGCCAGCAGCCAATTACAGGGTCGGGGTCTAAGCACCGGGGAGCTGTTTTTT. Its protein product is CASSQLQGRGLSTGELFF.

This clonotype was counted at least ten times. V and J are TRBV25-1 and TRBJ1-4, with a tentative D call TRBD1 (5 bases). The CDR3 loop spans 15 amino acids. Trimming cost V 3 bases and J 3 bases, with 11 bases left between them. Looked up from germline, CDR1 is MGHDK and CDR2 is SYGVNS. Written as DNA, the CDR3 is TGTGCCAGCAGTGATCCGGGGGTCCCTAATGAAAAACTGTTTTTT. Its protein is CASSDPGVPNEKLFF.

This clonotype was seen many times. The chain has TRBV20-1 and TRBJ1-2, with unresolved D. Trimming shortened V by 3 bases and J by 4 bases, and 12 bases separated the two germline ends. This CDR3 has 13 residues. Germline V CDR1 and CDR2: DFQATT, SNEGSKA (reference sequence). This CDR3 is CSASQTELYGYTF. The CDR3 DNA sequence: TGCAGTGCTAGCCAGACCGAACTCTATGGCTACACCTTC.

In this sample, this clonotype turned up many times. The chain recombines TRBV20-1 with TRBJ2-1; TRBD2 is a possible D gene (7 bases). This CDR3 has 11 amino acids. Germline lookup yields CDR1 DFQATT and CDR2 SNEGSKA (reference sequence). V was shortened by 7 bases and J by 12 bases, with 16 bases between the two germline ends. The CDR3 sequence is CSVEGDYGQFF. CDR3 nucleotides: TGCAGTGTGGAGGGGGACTATGGGCAGTTCTTC.

In its sample, this clonotype was seen a few times. V usage is TRBV29-1 and J usage is TRBJ2-2; D possibly corresponds to TRBD2 (6 bases). The ends were cut back, 4 bases at V and 1 base at J, with 10 bases in the middle. The CDR3 consists of 14 residues. In germline, CDR1 is SQVTM, CDR2 ANQGSEA. The CDR3 DNA reads as TGCAGCGTTGGAGTTAGCGGGAACACCGGGGAGCTGTTTTTT. Protein product: CSVGVSGNTGELFF.

This clonotype was picked up many times. The chain is built from TRBV5-5 and TRBJ2-2; 8 nucleotides match TRBD1. The CDR3 totals 16 residues. Germline V gene sequence: CDR1 SGHKS, CDR2 YYEKEE (reference sequence). The V gene end was trimmed by 1 base and the J gene end by 1 base; junction bases not matched to a gene: 3. The CDR3 loop reads CASSLQGARNTGELFF. The CDR3 DNA reads as TGTGCCAGCAGCTTGCAGGGGGCGCGGAACACCGGGGAGCTGTTTTTT.

This clonotype was observed at least ten times. This chain uses TRBV10-1 with TRBJ2-3, with D unresolved. Germline V gene data show CDR1 as WNHNN and CDR2 as SYGVQD (reference sequence). Deletions cut 0 bases from V and 3 bases from J, with 10 bases between. The CDR3 is made up of 15 amino acids. The CDR3 DNA reads TGCGCCAGCAGTGAGTCCGGCACCAAGACAGATACGCAGTATTTT. This codes for CASSESGTKTDTQYF.

This clonotype was found many times. The V gene is TRBV5-1, the J gene TRBJ1-3, with D uncertain. The germline CDR1 and CDR2 sequences are SGHRS and YFSETQ. Trimming cost V 6 bases and J 1 base, with 8 bases left between them. The CDR3 totals 13 residues. The chain's CDR3 is CASKAASGNTIYF. CDR3 in DNA: TGCGCCAGCAAGGCAGCTTCTGGAAACACCATATATTTT.

The chain recombines TRBV11-2 with TRBJ2-3, with 12 bases lining up with TRBD2. This CDR3 has 18 amino acids. CDR1 and CDR2 from the germline V gene are SGHAT and FQNNGV. The junction had 13 bases not matched to a gene; V was cut back by 5 bases and J by 4 bases. The CDR3 region is CASSTTSGGPVTPDTQYF. The CDR3 DNA follows: TGTGCCAGCAGCACAACTAGCGGGGGGCCGGTAACGCCAGATACGCAGTATTTT.